This passage covers 21 T cell receptor beta chains from one sample sequenced in a study of T cell repertoires in cytomegalovirus infection. Their cognate antigens are unknown. TCRdb independently ran MiXCR on the reads; one entry per CDR3 protein. The sample has under 300,000 distinct CDR3 sequences; approximately 22% are singletons. Sequenced here: cultured PBMCs, sampled from culture after CMV antigen stimulation. The receptor source for this set is a human donor in good health (CMV status not recorded). Some clones in this sample may be carry-over from other donors' samples.

The sample holds a few counts of this clonotype. This rearrangement joins TRBV7-9 to TRBJ2-5, with D perhaps TRBD2 (6 bases). Germline CDR1 and CDR2: SEHNR and FQNEAQ (reference sequence). CDR3 length: 17 amino acids. V lost 1 base, J lost 9 bases, and 24 bases lay in between. The DNA of the CDR3 is TGTGCCAGCAGCTTAGGAGGAGGGCCGGAGAACAAGAGACCCCAGTACTTC. This gives the protein CASSLGGGPENKRPQYF.

This rearrangement joins TRBV28 to TRBJ2-7; no firm D call. V dropped 3 bases and J dropped 6 bases, with 12 bases sitting between them. This CDR3 is built from 13 residues. From germline, CDR1 is MDHEN and CDR2 SYDVKM. CDR3 in amino acids: CASSFLDGREQYF. CDR3 nucleotides: TGTGCCAGCAGTTTTTTAGATGGCCGCGAGCAGTACTTC.

This clonotype turned up a few times. This chain uses TRBV5-1 with TRBJ1-5; 8 nucleotides agree with TRBD1. Germline V gene lookup returns CDR1 SGHRS and CDR2 YFSETQ. Germline trimming cut 4 bases from V and 6 bases from J; bases unmatched to any gene: 9. The CDR3 extends over 15 amino acids. The CDR3 DNA is TGCGCCAGCAGCGTGGACAGGGCTTCGGGTCAGCCCCAGCATTTT. It encodes CASSVDRASGQPQHF.

This clonotype has a count of ten or more. V is TRBV7-7 and J is TRBJ2-1; no reliable D call. This CDR3 is built from 17 residues. Germline values: CDR1 SSHAT, CDR2 FNYEAQ (reference sequence). V was clipped by 1 base and J by 0 bases, with 13 bases between them. The chain's CDR3 is CASSLGGSRVSYNEQFF. CDR3 sequence (DNA): TGTGCCAGCAGCTTAGGAGGTAGCCGCGTCTCCTACAATGAGCAGTTCTTC.

The rearrangement uses TRBV12-3 or TRBV12-4 and TRBJ2-3, with 11 bases lining up with TRBD2. This CDR3 spans 19 amino acids. The trim removed 1 base at V and 4 bases at J, leaving 13 bases unmatched. The CDR3 DNA is TGTGCCAGCAGTTTAGTAGCCTTAACTAGCGGGAGCTTTGCAGATACGCAGTATTTT. Protein: CASSLVALTSGSFADTQYF.

This clonotype was observed a few times. The V gene is TRBV4-1, the J gene TRBJ2-7; TRBD1 agrees at 10 bases. V lost 5 bases, J lost 3 bases, and 7 bases stayed unmatched. There are 15 residues in the CDR3. Germline loops: CDR1 MGHRA, CDR2 YSYEKL. The CDR3: CASSYRQGAFYEQYF. CDR3 bases: TGCGCCAGCAGCTATAGACAGGGGGCCTTCTACGAGCAGTACTTC.

The V gene is TRBV6-2 or TRBV6-3, the J gene TRBJ1-1; TRBD1 agrees at 9 bases. CDR1 is MNHEY, CDR2 SVGEGT, per germline. The CDR3 contains 13 residues. V dropped 3 bases and J dropped 8; count of bases not matched to a gene: 4. DNA of the CDR3: TGTGCCAGCAGTTATGGGGACAGGGTGGAAGCTTTCTTT. It specifies CASSYGDRVEAFF.

This chain links TRBV10-3 with TRBJ2-1, with unresolved D. This CDR3 has 13 amino acids. V lost 3 bases and J 10 bases, leaving 13 bases between the germline ends. Germline V lookup: CDR1 ENHRY, CDR2 SYGVKD. CDR3 protein: CAISDYPSQEQFF. The CDR3 DNA reads TGTGCCATCAGTGATTACCCCTCCCAGGAGCAGTTCTTC.

This clonotype has a count of ten or more. The chain is built from TRBV6-1 and TRBJ2-1, with D unresolved. This CDR3 has 13 residues. The germline V gene has CDR1 MNHNS and CDR2 SASEGT. Between the trimmed V and J ends, which lost 7 bases and 1 base, there was a span of 8 bases. The CDR3 loop is CASTANSYNEQFF. CDR3 nucleotides: TGTGCCAGCACTGCGAATTCCTACAATGAGCAGTTCTTC.

This clonotype was counted only a few times. The chain carries TRBV7-2 and TRBJ1-5; maybe TRBD1 (6 bases). Trimming cost V 1 base and J 11 bases, with 12 bases left between them. CDR1 SGHTA and CDR2 FQGNSA come from the germline V gene. This CDR3 has 13 residues. This CDR3 is CASSLEGVRSQHF. The DNA for the CDR3 is TGTGCCAGCAGCTTAGAGGGGGTGAGGTCCCAGCATTTT.

The V call is TRBV28, the J call TRBJ2-1, with D maybe TRBD2 (5 bases). V gave up 2 bases and J gave up 6 bases, with 14 bases separating them. Germline loops: CDR1 MDHEN, CDR2 SYDVKM. The CDR3 is made up of 15 amino acids. CDR3 amino acids: CASSLGGANGNEQFF. The DNA for the CDR3 is TGTGCCAGCAGTTTAGGAGGTGCAAACGGCAATGAGCAGTTCTTC.

The rearrangement uses TRBV27 and TRBJ2-7; 8 nucleotides align to TRBD2. Unmatched junction bases numbered 13, after V lost 6 bases and J lost 6 bases. The CDR3 extends over 15 amino acids. Germline V gene sequence: CDR1 MNHEY, CDR2 SMNVEV (reference sequence). In DNA, the CDR3 is TGTGCCAGCAGATTTAAGCGGGAGTCAAGTATCGAGCAGTACGTC. Its protein product is CASRFKRESSIEQYV.

The chain joins TRBV6-2 or TRBV6-3 to TRBJ2-7; D is uncertain. Germline values: CDR1 MNHEY, CDR2 SVGEGT. V was trimmed by 5 bases and J by 1 base, leaving 9 bases between them. The CDR3 consists of 13 residues. The CDR3 reads CASSVMLSYEQYV. CDR3 DNA: TGTGCCAGCAGTGTCATGCTATCCTACGAGCAGTACGTC.

This clonotype was seen a single time. J is TRBJ1-2 and V is TRBV6-6; possible D gene TRBD1, 6 bases. Germline CDR1 reads MNHNY; CDR2 reads SVGAGI (reference sequence). This CDR3 comprises 15 residues. V dropped 7 bases and J dropped 4 bases, with 19 bases sitting between them. The chain's CDR3 is CASTKDRQLGYGYTF. The DNA of the CDR3 is TGTGCCAGCACCAAGGACAGACAACTAGGCTATGGCTACACCTTC.

The J gene is TRBJ1-5, the V gene TRBV25-1; TRBD1 is a possible D gene (5 bases). The CDR3 is 14 residues long. The V and J ends lost 2 bases and 4 bases respectively, with 9 bases between them. The germline gives CDR1 MGHDK, CDR2 SYGVNS. CDR3 DNA: TGTGCCAGCAGTGAACAGGGTTGGAATCAGCCCCAGCATTTT. Translating gives CASSEQGWNQPQHF.

This chain connects TRBV6-1 to TRBJ2-7; unclear D gene. The V end was cut by 7 bases, the J end by 2 bases, with 12 bases between. CDR3 length: 13 amino acids. The germline CDR1 and CDR2 sequences are MNHNS and SASEGT. CDR3: CASMAGPAYEQYV. DNA for the CDR3: TGTGCCAGCATGGCAGGTCCAGCCTACGAGCAGTACGTC.

This clonotype was picked up a small number of times. The chain employs TRBV11-3 and TRBJ1-2, with D possibly being TRBD1 (5 bases). V lost 4 bases to trimming and J lost 0 bases, with 12 bases between them. This CDR3 is built from 15 residues. Germline V CDR1 and CDR2: SGHNT, YENEEA. The CDR3 is CASSSTDGANYGYTF. CDR3 sequence (DNA): TGTGCCAGCAGCTCGACAGACGGGGCTAACTATGGCTACACCTTC.

This clonotype was seen a few times. The chain couples TRBV14 to TRBJ2-5, with 8 bases identical to TRBD2. The trim removed 8 bases at V and 5 bases at J, leaving 7 bases unmatched. CDR1 is SGHDN and CDR2 is FVKESK in the germline V gene. The length of the CDR3 is 13 residues. For the CDR3, the DNA is TGTGCCAGCCGGCAGCGGGAGCTGGAGACCCAGTACTTC. Its protein product is CASRQRELETQYF.

This clonotype was seen at least ten times. The chain is built from TRBV27 and TRBJ1-2; 8 bases match TRBD1. The V and J ends lost 4 bases and 7 bases, in that order; junction bases with no gene match: 8. Germline-derived CDR1 and CDR2 are MNHEY and SMNVEV (reference sequence). The CDR3 spans 14 residues. The CDR3 bases are TGTGCCAGCAGTTCCCCCGGACAGGGTGGTGGCTACACCTTC. Its translation is CASSSPGQGGGYTF.

The genes are TRBV7-2 and TRBJ2-2; no clear D. This CDR3 has 13 amino acids. Trimming took 4 bases from V and 5 from J, leaving 8 bases between them. CDR1 and CDR2 from the germline V gene are SGHTA and FQGNSA. The CDR3, as DNA: TGTGCCAGCAGCTCCCAGCAAACCGGGGAGCTGTTTTTT. This encodes CASSSQQTGELFF.

This clonotype has ten or more counts. This chain joins TRBV7-8 and TRBJ1-5; D is ambiguous. Germline-derived CDR1 and CDR2 are SGHVS and FQNEAQ. This CDR3 has 14 amino acids. The V end was cut by 1 base, the J end by 5 bases, with 9 bases between. The CDR3 DNA follows: TGTGCCAGCAGCTTAGTGTACAGCTATCAGCCCCAGCATTTT. Protein product: CASSLVYSYQPQHF.